A selection of T cell receptor beta chains follows, all from one sample in a study of molecular identifiers for immune sequencing clone quantification. TCRdb reanalysed the PCR reads using MiXCR and keeps one entry per CDR3 protein. Of about half a million distinct CDR3 sequences listed, around 23% are singletons. The specimen sequenced was naive CD8+ T cells from blood, with Jurkat cell RNA spiked in. Receptors originate from a human donor in good health. Some libraries in this study had Jurkat cell RNA spiked in. Each CDR3 is given with its conserved first and last residue. A D gene is named only where the DNA matches it firmly. Size is stated for part of the rows, as once, few or many counts, or as a class when the clone is expanded.

>TRBJ2-7|many|TRBV10-1|.
TGCGCCAGCAGTGAGATACCCGGCTACGAGCAGTACTTC
CASSEIPGYEQYF
>TRBJ2-7|many|TRBV30|.
TGTGCCTTGGACACGGGGACCGGCTACGAGCAGTACTTC
CALDTGTGYEQYF
>TRBJ2-1|few|TRBV9|.
TGTGCCAGCAGCGACGGGTCCTCCTACAATGAGCAGTTCTTC
CASSDGSSYNEQFF
>TRBJ2-2|few|TRBV4-3|TRBD2
TGCGCCAGCTCTCAAGGGGCTAGCGGGGGGTCGGGCACCGGGGAGCTGTTTTTT
CASSQGASGGSGTGELFF
>TRBJ1-1|few|TRBV30|.
TGTGCCTGGAGTCCTGCTCGGGGATCGAACACTGAAGCTTTCTTT
CAWSPARGSNTEAFF
>TRBJ1-1|.|TRBV30|.
TGTGCCTGGAAGTATGGGTTGAACACTGAAGCTTTCTTT
CAWKYGLNTEAFF
>TRBJ2-2|many|TRBV27|.
TGCGCCAGCAGCTTATTGAACACCGGGGAGCTGTTTTTT
CASSLLNTGELFF
>TRBJ1-5|once|TRBV15|.
TGTGCCACCAGCAGAGTGGGGGCGTCGGGACCGCCCCAGCATTTT
CATSRVGASGPPQHF
>TRBJ1-1|few|TRBV7-6|.
TGTGCCAGCAGCTTAGCAAAGGGACAGAACACTGAAGCTTTCTTT
CASSLAKGQNTEAFF
>TRBJ2-3|.|TRBV29-1|TRBD2
TGCAGCGTGGACGGACTAGCGGGGGGGACCACAGATACGCAGTATTTT
CSVDGLAGGTTDTQYF
>TRBJ1-1|.|TRBV9|.
TGTGCCAGCAGCGTAGTGGCAGGTGCTGAAGCTTTCTTT
CASSVVAGAEAFF
>TRBJ2-3|few|TRBV20-1|.
TGCAGTGCTACAGCCGACAGGGAGGCTGCTACAGATACGCAGTATTTT
CSATADREAATDTQYF
>TRBJ2-3|.|TRBV12-3/TRBV12-4|.
TGTGCCAGCAGTTCCGGGACTCCACTCACAGATACGCAGTATTTT
CASSSGTPLTDTQYF
>TRBJ1-1|many|TRBV29-1|.
TGCAGCGCTACAGTCGTCCTGCGCACTGAAGCTTTCTTT
CSATVVLRTEAFF
>TRBJ1-3|few|TRBV12-3/TRBV12-4|TRBD1
TGTGCCAGCAGTTTAGGAGGGACAGTGGGAAAAGGTGGTTCTGGAAACACCATATATTTT
CASSLGGTVGKGGSGNTIYF
>TRBJ1-1|.|TRBV27|TRBD1
TGTGCCAGCGGGACAGGGGGCCTCACTGAAGCTTTCTTT
CASGTGGLTEAFF
>TRBJ2-3|.|TRBV10-1|.
TGCGCCAGCAGTCGGGGTCGAATCTCAGATACGCAGTATTTT
CASSRGRISDTQYF
>TRBJ2-7|.|TRBV19|.
TGTGCCAGTAGTATGGGGCAGGGGACCTACGAGCAGCACTTC
CASSMGQGTYEQHF
>TRBJ2-3|.|TRBV11-3|TRBD1
TGTGCCAGCAGCTCCGGGACAGGGGGCCCAGATACGCAGTATTTT
CASSSGTGGPDTQYF
>TRBJ2-5|.|TRBV4-2|TRBD2
TGTGCCAGCAGCCACCCCCCCAGGCTAGCGGGAGTCAGCCAAGAGACCCAGTACTTC
CASSHPPRLAGVSQETQYF
>TRBJ2-1|many|TRBV4-3|.
TGCGCCAGCAGCCAAGATCTAGGAATATCCTACAATGAGCAGTTCTTC
CASSQDLGISYNEQFF
>TRBJ1-3|.|TRBV13|.
TGTGCCAGCAGCTTTAACAGGCAAAGCTCTGGAAACACCATATATTTT
CASSFNRQSSGNTIYF
>TRBJ2-7|many|TRBV29-1|.
TGCAGCGTGCAAGGGGGCGAGCAGTACTTC
CSVQGGEQYF
>TRBJ1-3|many|TRBV19|TRBD1
TGTGCCAGTAGTCCGGGACAGGGAAACACCATATATTTT
CASSPGQGNTIYF
>TRBJ2-7|.|TRBV30|TRBD2
TGTGCCTGGAGTCCTAGCGGGAACTACGAGCAGTACTTC
CAWSPSGNYEQYF
>TRBJ2-7|.|TRBV7-9|.
TGTGCCAGCAGCCTCGACTCGTCCTACGAGCAGAACTTC
CASSLDSSYEQNF
>TRBJ2-5|few|TRBV19|.
TGTGCCAGTAGTACTCAGGACCAAGAGCCCCAGTACTTC
CASSTQDQEPQYF
>TRBJ2-7|many|TRBV29-1|.
TGCAGCGTTCATACCGGTGCCGGCTCCTACGAGCAGTACTTC
CSVHTGAGSYEQYF
>TRBJ1-1|many|TRBV6-5|.
TGTGCCAGCAGTTTAATTTTGGACTACGGGGCTGAAGCTTTCTTT
CASSLILDYGAEAFF
>TRBJ2-3|.|TRBV5-6|.
TGTGCCAGCAGCTTGGCCGGGGAGGGGGCTATAGATACGCAGTATTTT
CASSLAGEGAIDTQYF
>TRBJ2-7|few|TRBV10-3|.
TGTGCCATCAGTGAGGAAGGAGCCTACGAGCAGTACTTC
CAISEEGAYEQYF
>TRBJ2-7|few|TRBV30|.
TGTGCCTGGAGTGTACTGGGGTTAGGGACCTCAAGCTCCTACGAGCAGTACTTC
CAWSVLGLGTSSSYEQYF
>TRBJ2-1|.|TRBV6-2/TRBV6-3|.
TGTGCCAGCACCTACGACACAGAATCCTCGATCAATGAGCAGTTCTTC
CASTYDTESSINEQFF
>TRBJ1-5|few|TRBV28|.
TGTGCCACCAAACAGGGTGGGGGCAATCAGCCCCAGCATTTT
CATKQGGGNQPQHF
>TRBJ2-5|.|TRBV12-3/TRBV12-4|TRBD2
TGTACCAGCAGCCTGCATCCGGGACTAGGGGATCAGACCCAGTACTTC
CTSSLHPGLGDQTQYF
>TRBJ2-7|many|TRBV28|.
TGTGCCAGCAGCCCCCATTGGTCCGACGAGCAGTACTTC
CASSPHWSDEQYF
>TRBJ2-2|few|TRBV7-9|.
TGTGCCAGCAGCCACCTAATGGTAGACAGGCTGAACACCGGGGAGCTGTTTTTT
CASSHLMVDRLNTGELFF
>TRBJ1-1|many|TRBV29-1|.
TGCAGCGTCCTACACCGGAGGGGGGGGCAGAACACTGAAGCTTTCTTT
CSVLHRRGGQNTEAFF
>TRBJ1-2|.|TRBV3-2|.
TGTGCCAGCTGCCAAAGCCCTGGAGTTAACTATGGCTACACCTTC
CASCQSPGVNYGYTF
>TRBJ2-3|many|TRBV5-1|.
TGCGCCAGCTATTTTTTACGCACAGATACGCAGTATTTT
CASYFLRTDTQYF
>TRBJ2-2|.|TRBV4-2|.
TGTGCCAGCAGCCCAATCCCGATGACCGGGGAGCTGTTTTTT
CASSPIPMTGELFF
>TRBJ1-1|.|TRBV5-3|.
TGTGCCGGCAGCTTGGGGCAGAACACTGAAGCTTTCTTT
CAGSLGQNTEAFF
>TRBJ2-2|.|TRBV15|.
TGTGCCACCAGCGATGGGGAGGGGGGTGACACCGGGGAGCTGTTTTTT
CATSDGEGGDTGELFF
>TRBJ2-5|few|TRBV7-2|.
.
CASSLYISAGGWETQYF
>TRBJ2-1|few|TRBV24-1|TRBD2
TGTGCCACCAGCGCGAGCGGGACCTCCTACAATGAGCAGTTCTTC
CATSASGTSYNEQFF
>TRBJ2-6|many|TRBV20-1|.
TGCAGTGCTAAACGGCCTATAGCTGGGGCCAACGTCCTGACTTTC
CSAKRPIAGANVLTF
>TRBJ1-1|few|TRBV25-1|.
TGTGCCAGCAGTGAAGTAGACACTCTGAACACTGAAGCTTTCTTT
CASSEVDTLNTEAFF